These T cell receptor beta chains were read from a single sample in a study of blood T cell repertoires in COVID-19. Libraries were prepared by immunoSEQ multiplex PCR; TCRdb keeps only in-frame clonotypes and omits some of them. The profile shows 200,000 to 250,000 clones, 75% to 85% of them singletons. The specimen sequenced was peripheral blood. The receptors shown here come from a man over 45 with active or convalescent COVID-19. Both conserved end residues are part of each CDR3. The D gene is left open where the match is weak. Clone size is given for some rows only: seen once, a few or many times, or a class if the clone is expanded.

d_gene: -; v_gene: TRBV6-5; j_gene: TRBJ1-2; abundance: -; CDR3nt: TGTGCCAGCAGTTACTCGACAGCTAACTATGGCTACACCTTC; CDR3aa: CASSYSTANYGYTF
d_gene: TRBD1; v_gene: TRBV18; j_gene: TRBJ1-1; abundance: -; CDR3nt: TGTGCCAGCTCACCACGGACAGGGGGAGGCACTGAAGCTTTCTTT; CDR3aa: CASSPRTGGGTEAFF
d_gene: -; v_gene: TRBV7-2; j_gene: TRBJ2-3; abundance: -; CDR3nt: TGTGCCAGCAGCTTATGGGGCGGCACAGATACGCAGTATTTT; CDR3aa: CASSLWGGTDTQYF
d_gene: TRBD1; v_gene: TRBV6-2/TRBV6-3; j_gene: TRBJ2-7; abundance: -; CDR3nt: TGTGCCAGCAGTTACGGTCTCGGACAGGGGACCAACGAGCAGTACTTC; CDR3aa: CASSYGLGQGTNEQYF
d_gene: TRBD1; v_gene: TRBV10-3; j_gene: TRBJ2-2; abundance: once; CDR3nt: TGTGCCATCAGTGACCCTTTTCAAGACAGGGACGGGGACACCGGGGAGCTGTTTTTT; CDR3aa: CAISDPFQDRDGDTGELFF
d_gene: TRBD1; v_gene: TRBV6-5; j_gene: TRBJ1-2; abundance: -; CDR3nt: TGTGCCAGCACCGACAGGGTTGGTGGCTACACCTTC; CDR3aa: CASTDRVGGYTF
d_gene: -; v_gene: TRBV5-6; j_gene: TRBJ1-1; abundance: -; CDR3nt: TGTGCCAGCAGTCCTACAGCCGACAGCGTTGAAGCTTTCTTT; CDR3aa: CASSPTADSVEAFF
d_gene: -; v_gene: TRBV6-1; j_gene: TRBJ1-1; abundance: -; CDR3nt: TGTGCCAGCAGTACATACAAGTCCACTGAAGCTTTCTTT; CDR3aa: CASSTYKSTEAFF
d_gene: TRBD1; v_gene: TRBV11-2; j_gene: TRBJ2-6; abundance: -; CDR3nt: TGTGCCAGCAGCTCAAGCCGGGACAGGGGCTCTGGGGCCAACGTCCTGACTTTC; CDR3aa: CASSSSRDRGSGANVLTF
d_gene: TRBD2; v_gene: TRBV6-6; j_gene: TRBJ2-7; abundance: -; CDR3nt: TGTGCCAGCAGTTACTATGGTAGCGGGATCAACTACGAGCAGTACTTC; CDR3aa: CASSYYGSGINYEQYF
d_gene: TRBD1; v_gene: TRBV5-1; j_gene: TRBJ1-5; abundance: once; CDR3nt: TGCGCCAGCAGCACCGGACAGGGGGATCAGCCCCAGCATTTT; CDR3aa: CASSTGQGDQPQHF
d_gene: TRBD1; v_gene: TRBV7-6; j_gene: TRBJ1-2; abundance: -; CDR3nt: TGTGCCAGCAGCTCTCCTACAGGGGGGGGAGGCTACACCTTC; CDR3aa: CASSSPTGGGGYTF
d_gene: -; v_gene: TRBV5-1; j_gene: TRBJ1-6; abundance: -; CDR3nt: TGCGCCAGCAGCTTGGACAGACCTTCACCCCTCCACTTT; CDR3aa: CASSLDRPSPLHF
d_gene: -; v_gene: TRBV9; j_gene: TRBJ2-2; abundance: -; CDR3nt: TGTGCCAGCAGCCCCTGGGGGGAAGTCACCGGGGAGCTGTTTTTT; CDR3aa: CASSPWGEVTGELFF
d_gene: -; v_gene: TRBV25-1; j_gene: TRBJ1-3; abundance: -; CDR3nt: TGTGCCAGCAGTGAATATATAGGGAGGGAAGGTGGAAACACCATATATTTT; CDR3aa: CASSEYIGREGGNTIYF
d_gene: TRBD1; v_gene: TRBV4-2; j_gene: TRBJ2-1; abundance: -; CDR3nt: TGTGCCAGCAGCCAAATTTCAGGGGGTTTGAATGAGCAGTTCTTC; CDR3aa: CASSQISGGLNEQFF
d_gene: TRBD1; v_gene: TRBV5-1; j_gene: TRBJ1-3; abundance: -; CDR3nt: TGCGCCAGCAGCCTTGCCGGGACAGGGTATGGAAACACCATATATTTT; CDR3aa: CASSLAGTGYGNTIYF
d_gene: -; v_gene: TRBV12-2; j_gene: TRBJ2-2; abundance: -; CDR3nt: TGTGCAAGTCGCTTAGTAAGGACTAGGGAGGTCGGGGAGCTGTTTTTT; CDR3aa: CASRLVRTREVGELFF
d_gene: -; v_gene: TRBV7-2; j_gene: TRBJ2-7; abundance: -; CDR3nt: TGTGCCAGCAGCCGGGACTCCAGCTCCTACGAGCAGTACTTC; CDR3aa: CASSRDSSSYEQYF
d_gene: TRBD2; v_gene: TRBV4-1; j_gene: TRBJ2-3; abundance: -; CDR3nt: TGCGCCAGCAGCCAAGTTAGTACTAGCGGGAGCACAGATACGCAGTATTTT; CDR3aa: CASSQVSTSGSTDTQYF
d_gene: TRBD2; v_gene: TRBV29-1; j_gene: TRBJ2-3; abundance: -; CDR3nt: TGCAGCGTTGAAGGTACTAGCGGCACAGATACGCAGTATTTT; CDR3aa: CSVEGTSGTDTQYF
d_gene: -; v_gene: TRBV21-1; j_gene: TRBJ1-2; abundance: few; CDR3nt: TGTGCCAGCAGCAAAGCGCGAAGGGGGCGCATAGAAGGCCAGAATCGGGGCTACACCTTC; CDR3aa: CASSKARRGRIEGQNRGYTF
d_gene: -; v_gene: TRBV19; j_gene: TRBJ1-1; abundance: -; CDR3nt: TGTGCCAGTAGTGGGCCAGTCAAGGAAGCTTTCTTT; CDR3aa: CASSGPVKEAFF
d_gene: -; v_gene: TRBV27; j_gene: TRBJ2-7; abundance: -; CDR3nt: TGTGCCAGCAGTTGGTCGCAGGGCTTAGTGAGCGAGCAGTACTTC; CDR3aa: CASSWSQGLVSEQYF
d_gene: TRBD1; v_gene: TRBV29-1; j_gene: TRBJ1-1; abundance: -; CDR3nt: TGCAGCGCGGCAGGGGGGTCCACTGAAGCTTTCTTT; CDR3aa: CSAAGGSTEAFF
d_gene: -; v_gene: TRBV21-1; j_gene: TRBJ2-2; abundance: -; CDR3nt: TGTGCCAGCAGCAAATCCAGGGGGGCCTGCAAGAACACCGGGGAGCTGTTTTTT; CDR3aa: CASSKSRGACKNTGELFF
d_gene: TRBD1; v_gene: TRBV29-1; j_gene: TRBJ2-2; abundance: -; CDR3nt: TGCAGCGTTGAGACAGGGGGCGCGGGCACCGGGGAGCTGTTTTTT; CDR3aa: CSVETGGAGTGELFF
d_gene: TRBD2; v_gene: TRBV5-4; j_gene: TRBJ2-5; abundance: -; CDR3nt: TGTGCCAGCAGCTTGCCCGGGACTAGCTCAGAGACCCAGTACTTC; CDR3aa: CASSLPGTSSETQYF